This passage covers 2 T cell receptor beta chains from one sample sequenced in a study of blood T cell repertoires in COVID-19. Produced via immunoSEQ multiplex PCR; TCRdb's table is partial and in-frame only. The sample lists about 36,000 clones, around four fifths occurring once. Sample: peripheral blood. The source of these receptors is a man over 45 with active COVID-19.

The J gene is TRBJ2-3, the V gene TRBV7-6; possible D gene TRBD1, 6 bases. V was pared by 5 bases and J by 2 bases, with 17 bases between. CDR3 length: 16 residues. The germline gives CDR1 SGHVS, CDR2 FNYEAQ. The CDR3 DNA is TGTGCCAGCAGCGGGGGACACCACCTCGCCACAGATACGCAGTATTTT. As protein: CASSGGHHLATDTQYF.

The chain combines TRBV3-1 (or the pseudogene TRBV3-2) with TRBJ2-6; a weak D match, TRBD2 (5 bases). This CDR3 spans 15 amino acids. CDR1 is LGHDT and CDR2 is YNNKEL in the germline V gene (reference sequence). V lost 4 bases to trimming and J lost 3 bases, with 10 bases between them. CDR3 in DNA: TGTGCCAGCAGCCCCGGGGTGGTTGGGGCCAACGTCCTGACTTTC. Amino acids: CASSPGVVGANVLTF.